One TCR beta chain is described in this entry. These data belong to a study of preoperative IRX-2 immunotherapy in early breast cancer. Assay: immunoSEQ multiplex PCR; the TCRdb copy retains only in-frame clones and omits some. The table records 40,000 to 50,000 clones, around 77% of them present only once. Treatment indicated: preoperative locoregional IRX-2 cytokine immunotherapy. Patients received preoperative, locoregional IRX-2 cytokine immunotherapy in a phase Ib study. Trimming cost V 6 bases and J 0 bases, with 12 bases left between them. This CDR3 is 15 amino acids long. Germline-derived CDR1 and CDR2 are MNHGY and SAAAGT.

The chain couples TRBV6-8 to TRBJ1-5; D call uncertain. The specimen comprised tumor tissue, sampled after IRX-2 immunotherapy. The receptor was derived from a human donor with breast cancer. This CDR3 reads CASRLDGYSNQPQHF. CDR3 sequence (DNA): TGTGCCAGCAGACTCGACGGCTATAGCAATCAGCCCCAGCATTTT.